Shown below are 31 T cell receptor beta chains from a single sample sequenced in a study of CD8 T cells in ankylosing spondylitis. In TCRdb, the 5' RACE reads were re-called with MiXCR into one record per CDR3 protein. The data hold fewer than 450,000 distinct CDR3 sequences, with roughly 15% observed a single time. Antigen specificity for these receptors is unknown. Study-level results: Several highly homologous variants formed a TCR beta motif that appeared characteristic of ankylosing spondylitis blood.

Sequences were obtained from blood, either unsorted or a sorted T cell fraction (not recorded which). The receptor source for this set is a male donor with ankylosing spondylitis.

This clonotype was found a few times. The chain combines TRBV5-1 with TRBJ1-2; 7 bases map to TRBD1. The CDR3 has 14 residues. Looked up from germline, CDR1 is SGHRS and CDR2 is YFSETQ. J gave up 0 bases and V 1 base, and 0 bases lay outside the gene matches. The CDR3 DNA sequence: TGCGCCAGCAGCTTGCAGGGGGCTAACTATGGCTACACCTTC. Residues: CASSLQGANYGYTF.

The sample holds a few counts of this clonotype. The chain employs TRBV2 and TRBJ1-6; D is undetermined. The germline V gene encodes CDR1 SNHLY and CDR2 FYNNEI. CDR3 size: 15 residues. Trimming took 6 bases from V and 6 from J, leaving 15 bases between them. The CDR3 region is CASRPQAGRNSPLHF. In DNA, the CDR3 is TGTGCCAGCAGACCCCAGGCGGGTCGTAATTCACCCCTCCACTTT.

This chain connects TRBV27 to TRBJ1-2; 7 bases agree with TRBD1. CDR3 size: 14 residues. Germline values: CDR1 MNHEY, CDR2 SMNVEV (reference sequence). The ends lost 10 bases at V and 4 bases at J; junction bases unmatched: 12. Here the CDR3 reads CATLRTGRLYGYTF. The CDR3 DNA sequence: TGTGCCACCCTCCGGACAGGAAGACTCTATGGCTACACCTTC.

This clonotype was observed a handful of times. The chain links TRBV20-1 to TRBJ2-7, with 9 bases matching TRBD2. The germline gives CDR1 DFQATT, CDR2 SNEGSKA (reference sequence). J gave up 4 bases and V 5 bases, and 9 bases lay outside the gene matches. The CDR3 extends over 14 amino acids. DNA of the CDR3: TGCAGTGCTCCACATAGCGGGAGTACTTACGAGCAGTACTTC. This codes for CSAPHSGSTYEQYF.

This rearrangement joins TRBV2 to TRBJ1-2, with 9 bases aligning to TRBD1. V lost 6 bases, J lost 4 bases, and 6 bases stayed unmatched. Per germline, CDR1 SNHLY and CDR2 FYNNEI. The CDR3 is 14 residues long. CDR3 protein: CASRQQGAVYGYTF. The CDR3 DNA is TGTGCCAGCAGGCAACAGGGGGCCGTCTATGGCTACACCTTC. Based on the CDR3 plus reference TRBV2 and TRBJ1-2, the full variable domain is EPEVTQTPSHQVTQMGQEVILRCVPISNHLYFYWYRQILGQKVEFLVSFYNNEISEKSEIFDDQFSVERPDGSNFTLKIRSTKLEDSAMYFCASRQQGAVYGYTFGSGTRLTVV.

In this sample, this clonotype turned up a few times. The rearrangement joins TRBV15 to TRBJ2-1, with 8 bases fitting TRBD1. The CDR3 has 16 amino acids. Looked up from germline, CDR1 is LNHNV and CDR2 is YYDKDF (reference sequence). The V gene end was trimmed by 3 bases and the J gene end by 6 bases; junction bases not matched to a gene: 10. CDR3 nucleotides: TGTGCCACCAGCAGGGCTGGGACAGGAATGGGCAATGAGCAGTTCTTC. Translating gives CATSRAGTGMGNEQFF.

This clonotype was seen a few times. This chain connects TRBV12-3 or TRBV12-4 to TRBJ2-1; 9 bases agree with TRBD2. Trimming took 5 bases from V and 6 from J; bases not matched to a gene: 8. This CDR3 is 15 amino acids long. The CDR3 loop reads CASSKSGRTGNEQFF. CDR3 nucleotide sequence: TGTGCCAGCAGTAAAAGCGGGAGGACTGGCAATGAGCAGTTCTTC.

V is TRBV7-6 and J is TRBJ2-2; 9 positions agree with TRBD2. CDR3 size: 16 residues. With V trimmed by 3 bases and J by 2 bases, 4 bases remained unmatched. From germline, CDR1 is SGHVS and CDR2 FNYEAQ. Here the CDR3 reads CASSFSGTSNTGELFF. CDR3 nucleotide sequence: TGTGCCAGCAGCTTTAGCGGGACTAGCAACACCGGGGAGCTGTTTTTT.

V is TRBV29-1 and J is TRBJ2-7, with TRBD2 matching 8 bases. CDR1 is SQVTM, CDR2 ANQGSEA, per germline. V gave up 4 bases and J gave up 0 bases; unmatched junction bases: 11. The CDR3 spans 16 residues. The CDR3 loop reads CSVVGVAGLSSYEQYF. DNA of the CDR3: TGCAGCGTTGTAGGGGTAGCGGGGCTAAGCTCCTACGAGCAGTACTTC.

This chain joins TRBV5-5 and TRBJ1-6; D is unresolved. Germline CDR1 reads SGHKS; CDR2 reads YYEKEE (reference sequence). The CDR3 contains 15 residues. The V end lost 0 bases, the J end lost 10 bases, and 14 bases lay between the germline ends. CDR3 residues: CASSLVPVGWSPLHF. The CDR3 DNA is TGTGCCAGCAGCTTGGTTCCAGTAGGGTGGTCACCCCTCCACTTT.

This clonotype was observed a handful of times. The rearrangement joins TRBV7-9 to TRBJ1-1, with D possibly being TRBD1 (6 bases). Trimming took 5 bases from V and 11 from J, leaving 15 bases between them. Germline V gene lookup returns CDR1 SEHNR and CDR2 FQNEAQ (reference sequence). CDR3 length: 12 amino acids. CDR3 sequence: CASSLWGARAFF. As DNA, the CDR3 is TGTGCCAGCAGCCTGTGGGGGGCAAGGGCTTTCTTT. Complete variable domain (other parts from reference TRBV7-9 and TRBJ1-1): DTGVSQNPRHKITKRGQNVTFRCDPISEHNRLYWYRQTLGQGPEFLTYFQNEAQLEKSRLLSDRFSAERPKGSFSTLEIQRTEQGDSAMYLCASSLWGARAFFGQGTRLTVV.

The CDR3 region has the DNA TGTGCCAGCAGCTTACTCCTAGACAGGGGTTATGAAAAACTGTTTTTT. Protein product: CASSLLLDRGYEKLFF. The rearrangement joins TRBV7-9 to TRBJ1-4; 8 nucleotides align to TRBD1. The CDR3 is 16 amino acids. The ends lost 2 bases at V and 6 bases at J; junction bases unmatched: 8. Germline CDR1 reads SEHNR; CDR2 reads FQNEAQ (reference sequence).

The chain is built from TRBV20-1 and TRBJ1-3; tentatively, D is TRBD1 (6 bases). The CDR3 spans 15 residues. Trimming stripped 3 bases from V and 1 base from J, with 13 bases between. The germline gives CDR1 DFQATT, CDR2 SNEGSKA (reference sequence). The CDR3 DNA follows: TGCAGTGCTAGGGAAACAGGGAGGTCTGGAAACACCATATATTTT. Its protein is CSARETGRSGNTIYF.

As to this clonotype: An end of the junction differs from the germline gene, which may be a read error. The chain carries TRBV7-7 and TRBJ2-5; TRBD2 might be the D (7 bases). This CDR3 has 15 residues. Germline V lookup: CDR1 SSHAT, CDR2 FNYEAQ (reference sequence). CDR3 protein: CASSSVVGGRETQYF. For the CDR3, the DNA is TGTGCTAGCAGCTCCGTAGTGGGGGGGCGAGAGACCCAGTACTTC. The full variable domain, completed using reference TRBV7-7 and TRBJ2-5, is GAGVSQSPRYKVTKRGQDVTLRCDPISSHATLYWYQQALGQGPEFLTYFNYEAQPDKSGLPSDRFSAERPEGSISTLTIQRTEQRDSAMYRCASSSVVGGRETQYFGPGTRLLVL.

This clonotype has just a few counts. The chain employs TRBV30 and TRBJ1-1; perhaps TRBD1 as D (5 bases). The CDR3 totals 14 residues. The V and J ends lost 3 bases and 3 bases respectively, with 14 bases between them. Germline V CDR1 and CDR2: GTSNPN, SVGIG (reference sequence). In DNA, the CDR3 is TGTGCCTGGAGCGTAAGCGGGGGGTACACTGAAGCTTTCTTT. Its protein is CAWSVSGGYTEAFF. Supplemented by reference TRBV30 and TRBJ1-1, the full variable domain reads SQTIHQWPATLVQPVGSPLSLECTVEGTSNPNLYWYRQAAGRGLQLLFYSVGIGQISSEVPQNLSASRPQDRQFILSSKKLLLSDSGFYLCAWSVSGGYTEAFFGQGTRLTVV.

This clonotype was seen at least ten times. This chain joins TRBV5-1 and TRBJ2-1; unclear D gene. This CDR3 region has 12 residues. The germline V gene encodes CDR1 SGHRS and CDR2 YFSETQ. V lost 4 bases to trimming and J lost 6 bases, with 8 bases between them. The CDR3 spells CASSLPTNEQFF. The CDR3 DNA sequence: TGCGCCAGCAGCCTCCCTACCAATGAGCAGTTCTTC.

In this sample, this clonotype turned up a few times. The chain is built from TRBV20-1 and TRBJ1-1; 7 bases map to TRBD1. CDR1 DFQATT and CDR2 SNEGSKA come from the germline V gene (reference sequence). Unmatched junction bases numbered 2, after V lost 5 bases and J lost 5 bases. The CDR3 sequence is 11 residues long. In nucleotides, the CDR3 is TGCAGTGCTTACAGGGGAACTGAAGCTTTCTTT. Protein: CSAYRGTEAFF.

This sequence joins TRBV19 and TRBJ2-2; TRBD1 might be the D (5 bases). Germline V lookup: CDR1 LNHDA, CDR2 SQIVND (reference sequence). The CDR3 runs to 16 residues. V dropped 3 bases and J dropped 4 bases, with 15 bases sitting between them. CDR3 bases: TGTGCCAGTAGTATTGTAGGGGAAGGGGTCACCGGGGAGCTGTTTTTT. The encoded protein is CASSIVGEGVTGELFF.

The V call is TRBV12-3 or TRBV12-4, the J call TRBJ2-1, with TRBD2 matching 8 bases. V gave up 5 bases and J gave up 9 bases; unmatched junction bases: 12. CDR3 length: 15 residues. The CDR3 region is CASSQGRGRLVEQFF. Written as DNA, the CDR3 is TGTGCCAGCAGTCAAGGGCGCGGGAGGTTGGTTGAGCAGTTCTTC.

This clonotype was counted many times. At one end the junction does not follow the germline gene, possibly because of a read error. The CDR3 bases are TGCGCCAGCAGCTTGACAGGGCCAGATACGCAGTATTTT. It yields the protein CASSLTGPDTQYF. The chain links TRBV7-9 to TRBJ2-3, with TRBD1 matching over 7 bases. The CDR3 sequence is 13 residues long. Germline CDR1 reads SEHNR; CDR2 reads FQNEAQ (reference sequence).

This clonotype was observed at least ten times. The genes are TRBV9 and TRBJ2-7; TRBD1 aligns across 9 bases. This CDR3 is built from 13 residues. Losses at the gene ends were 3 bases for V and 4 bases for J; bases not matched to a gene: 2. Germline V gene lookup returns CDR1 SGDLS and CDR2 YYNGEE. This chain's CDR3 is CASSAQGAYEQYF. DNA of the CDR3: TGTGCCAGCAGCGCACAGGGGGCGTACGAGCAGTACTTC. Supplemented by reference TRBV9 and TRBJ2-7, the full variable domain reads DSGVTQTPKHLITATGQRVTLRCSPRSGDLSVYWYQQSLDQGLQFLIQYYNGEERAKGNILERFSAQQFPDLHSELNLSSLELGDSALYFCASSAQGAYEQYFGPGTRLTVT.

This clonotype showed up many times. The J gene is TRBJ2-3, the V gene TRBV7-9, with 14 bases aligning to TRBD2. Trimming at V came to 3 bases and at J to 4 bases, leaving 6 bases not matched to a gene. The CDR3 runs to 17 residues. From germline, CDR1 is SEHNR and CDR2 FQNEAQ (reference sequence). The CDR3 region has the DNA TGTGCCAGCAGCTTTGGACTAGCGGGGGGTAGGGCAGATACGCAGTATTTT. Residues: CASSFGLAGGRADTQYF.

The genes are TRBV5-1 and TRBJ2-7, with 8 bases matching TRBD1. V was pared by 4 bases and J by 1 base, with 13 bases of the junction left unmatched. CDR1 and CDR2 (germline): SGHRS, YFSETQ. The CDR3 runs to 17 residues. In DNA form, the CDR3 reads TGCGCCAGCAGCACCTCAACGGGACAGGCTACATCCTACGAGCAGTACTTC. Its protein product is CASSTSTGQATSYEQYF. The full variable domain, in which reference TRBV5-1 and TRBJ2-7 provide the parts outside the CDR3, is KAGVTQTPRYLIKTRGQQVTLSCSPISGHRSVSWYQQTPGQGLQFLFEYFSETQRNKGNFPGRFSGRQFSNSRSEMNVSTLELGDSALYLCASSTSTGQATSYEQYFGPGTRLTVT.

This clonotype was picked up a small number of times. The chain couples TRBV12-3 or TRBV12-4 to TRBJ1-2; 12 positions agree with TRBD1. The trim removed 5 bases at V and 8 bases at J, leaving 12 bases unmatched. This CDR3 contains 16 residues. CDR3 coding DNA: TGTGCCAGCAGTCCACCACCGGGACAGGGGGCAAGGGGCTACACCTTC. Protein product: CASSPPPGQGARGYTF.

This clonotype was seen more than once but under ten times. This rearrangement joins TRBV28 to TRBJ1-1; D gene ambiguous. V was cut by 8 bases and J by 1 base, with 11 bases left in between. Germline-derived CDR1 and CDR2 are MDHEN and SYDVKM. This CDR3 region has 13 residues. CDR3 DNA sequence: TGTGCCAGCTACGGACGGTGGAACACTGAAGCTTTCTTT. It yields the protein CASYGRWNTEAFF.

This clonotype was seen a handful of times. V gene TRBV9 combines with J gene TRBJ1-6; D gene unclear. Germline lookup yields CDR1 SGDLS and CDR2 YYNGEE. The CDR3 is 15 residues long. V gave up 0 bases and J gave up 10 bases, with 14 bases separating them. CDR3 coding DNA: TGTGCCAGCAGCGTAGGCGCCGACGGACGGTCACCCCTCCACTTT. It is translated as CASSVGADGRSPLHF.

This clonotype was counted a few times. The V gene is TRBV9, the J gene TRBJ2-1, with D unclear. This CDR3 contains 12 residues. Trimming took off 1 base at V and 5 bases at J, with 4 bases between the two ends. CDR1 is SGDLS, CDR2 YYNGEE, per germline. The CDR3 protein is CASSVMNNEQFF. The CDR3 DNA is TGTGCCAGCAGCGTAATGAACAATGAGCAGTTCTTC.

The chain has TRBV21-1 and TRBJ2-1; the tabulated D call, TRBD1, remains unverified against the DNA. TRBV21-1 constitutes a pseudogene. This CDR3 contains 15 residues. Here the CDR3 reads CASSKRGTGLHEQFF. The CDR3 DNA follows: TGTGCCAGCAGCAAACGCGGGACAGGGTTACATGAGCAGTTCTTC.

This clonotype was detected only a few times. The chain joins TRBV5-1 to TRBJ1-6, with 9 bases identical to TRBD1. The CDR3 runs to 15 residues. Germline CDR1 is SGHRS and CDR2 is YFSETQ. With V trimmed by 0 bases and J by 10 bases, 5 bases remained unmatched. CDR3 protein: CASSLGTGGRSPLHF. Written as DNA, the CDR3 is TGCGCCAGCAGCTTGGGAACAGGGGGCAGGTCACCCCTCCACTTT.

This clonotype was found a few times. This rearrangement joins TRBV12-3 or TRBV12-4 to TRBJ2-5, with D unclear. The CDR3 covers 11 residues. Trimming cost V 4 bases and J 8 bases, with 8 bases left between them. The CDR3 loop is CASSSFGTQYF. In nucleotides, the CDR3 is TGTGCCAGCAGTTCTTTCGGCACCCAGTACTTC.

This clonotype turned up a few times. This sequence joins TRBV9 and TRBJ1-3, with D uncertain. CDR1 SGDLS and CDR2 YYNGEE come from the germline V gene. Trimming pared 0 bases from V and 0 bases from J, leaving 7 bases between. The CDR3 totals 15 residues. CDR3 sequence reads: CASSVGVFSGNTIYF. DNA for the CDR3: TGTGCCAGCAGCGTAGGTGTCTTCTCTGGAAACACCATATATTTT.